These 13 T cell receptor beta chains were all obtained from the same sample, sequenced in a study of T-cell reconstitution after alpha-beta-depleted transplantation in children (dated by TCRdb to 2015 to 2016). The library was obtained by PCR. Sequenced on an Illumina HiSeq 2500. Molecular barcoding was employed in the preparation of TCR libraries, with unique molecular identifiers being used to normalize TCRbeta repertoire quantification. TCRdb reprocessing: public reads trimmed at Q25 with fastp, clones called with MiXCR, in-frame beta chains kept. Here each entry gathers all rows of one CDR3 protein and keeps the most common genes and DNA. This sample holds some 590,000 distinct CDR3 sequences; over 9.5% were observed only once. The ten largest clones take up about 4% of the sample. Sequenced material: PBMCs from the stem cell graft donor, taken from the stem cell graft. The receptor set was obtained from a human donor who donated a stem cell graft to a child with acute myeloid leukemia.

This clonotype was picked up many times. J is TRBJ2-3 and V is TRBV20-1; TRBD2 is a possible D gene (5 bases). The CDR3 contains 15 residues. V lost 2 bases and J lost 0, with 12 bases in between. Germline CDR1 is DFQATT and CDR2 is SNEGSKA (reference sequence). The CDR3 coding sequence is TGCAGTGCTAGACCACTAGTGCCTAGCACAGATACGCAGTATTTT. It codes for CSARPLVPSTDTQYF.

On this clonotype: Sequence at one end of the junction differs from germline and may be a read error. The chain carries TRBV7-2 and TRBJ2-3, with D possibly being TRBD2 (7 bases). This CDR3 has 15 residues. The germline V gene has CDR1 SGHTA and CDR2 FQGNSA. CDR3 region: CASGLKGGGGDTQYF. CDR3 sequence (DNA): TGTGCCAGCGGCTTGAAGGGGGGAGGGGGAGATACGCAGTATTTT.

This clonotype was picked up many times. V is TRBV19 and J is TRBJ2-1; 10 positions match TRBD1. With 4 bases clipped from V and 8 bases from J, the junction kept 11 bases outside the gene matches. Germline CDR1 is LNHDA and CDR2 is SQIVND (reference sequence). This CDR3 is built from 16 residues. The CDR3 here is CASSTPPGQGRDEQFF. CDR3 bases: TGTGCCAGTAGTACACCCCCGGGACAGGGGAGAGATGAGCAGTTCTTC.

This clonotype has a handful of counts. This chain uses TRBV7-9 with TRBJ2-7; tentative D call: TRBD1 (6 bases). CDR3 size: 16 residues. Germline V CDR1 and CDR2: SEHNR, FQNEAQ (reference sequence). Trimming cost V 2 bases and J 3 bases, with 17 bases left between them. CDR3: CASSLKPGALDYEQYF. CDR3 DNA: TGTGCCAGCAGCTTAAAACCAGGGGCCCTGGACTACGAGCAGTACTTC.

The chain has TRBV20-1 and TRBJ2-5; 11 positions match TRBD2. This CDR3 has 14 residues. With 4 bases clipped from V and 5 bases from J, the junction kept 6 bases outside the gene matches. In germline, CDR1 is DFQATT, CDR2 SNEGSKA (reference sequence). CDR3: CSAKRASGRETQYF. The CDR3 nucleotides are TGCAGTGCTAAGAGGGCTAGCGGGAGGGAGACCCAGTACTTC.

This clonotype was observed many times. The chain couples TRBV21-1 to TRBJ2-7; the tabulated D call, TRBD2, remains unverified against the DNA. TRBV21-1 is a recognized pseudogene. This CDR3 region has 12 residues. This chain's CDR3 is CAPRGEDHEQYF. CDR3 bases: TGTGCCCCCCGGGGGGAGGACCACGAGCAGTACTTC.

This clonotype was counted between two and nine times. The V call is TRBV7-2, the J call TRBJ2-1, with D tentatively TRBD2 (6 bases). The CDR3 loop spans 15 amino acids. The V end was cut by 0 bases, the J end by 4 bases, with 10 bases between. CDR1 SGHTA and CDR2 FQGNSA come from the germline V gene. The chain's CDR3 is CASSLASGQYNEQFF. CDR3 coding DNA: TGTGCCAGCAGCTTAGCTAGCGGCCAATACAATGAGCAGTTCTTC.

About this clonotype itself: Its ends do not fully match the called genes, so a read error is possible. The CDR3 DNA reads as TGTGCCAGCACTCTAGGAGGGGGAGGCAATCAGACCCAGCATTTT. Amino acids: CASTLGGGGNQTQHF. The genes are TRBV12-3 or TRBV12-4 and TRBJ1-5, with D possibly being TRBD1 (6 bases). The CDR3 loop spans 15 amino acids.

The sample holds a few counts of this clonotype. The chain is built from TRBV7-2 and TRBJ2-1, with 14 positions matching TRBD2. Losses at the gene ends were 1 base for V and 9 bases for J; bases not matched to a gene: 5. Germline V gene data show CDR1 as SGHTA and CDR2 as FQGNSA. The CDR3 length is 16 residues. The CDR3 region has the DNA TGTGCCAGCAGCTTAGGGGGACTAGCGGGAGTTATTGAGCAGTTCTTC. Encoded protein: CASSLGGLAGVIEQFF.

This clonotype has just a few counts. The rearrangement joins TRBV4-3 to TRBJ2-5, with D perhaps TRBD1 (6 bases). V was cut by 2 bases and J by 4 bases, with 11 bases left in between. Germline CDR1 is LGHNA and CDR2 is YSLEER. There are 14 residues in the CDR3. CDR3 amino acids: CASSQQGFGETQYF. The CDR3 region has the DNA TGCGCCAGCAGCCAACAGGGGTTTGGAGAGACCCAGTACTTC.

This clonotype occurred a few times. The chain is built from TRBV4-1 and TRBJ1-1; D ambiguous. The CDR3 is made up of 15 amino acids. Germline V lookup: CDR1 MGHRA, CDR2 YSYEKL. V gave up 4 bases and J gave up 1 base, with 13 bases separating them. The CDR3 reads CASSLSKRANTEAFF. The CDR3 nucleotides are TGCGCCAGCAGCCTTTCGAAAAGAGCGAACACTGAAGCTTTCTTT.

V gene TRBV20-1 combines with J gene TRBJ2-1, with D perhaps assigned TRBD1 or TRBD2 (5 bases each). The germline V gene encodes CDR1 DFQATT and CDR2 SNEGSKA (reference sequence). Trimming shortened V by 8 bases and J by 9 bases, and 23 bases separated the two germline ends. The CDR3 totals 14 residues. DNA of the CDR3: TGCAGTCCTCGTCCGGGGCCGGTCACTGTTGAGCAGTTCTTC. Translating it yields CSPRPGPVTVEQFF.

The gene calls are TRBV28 and TRBJ1-1; 7 bases fit TRBD1. V lost 6 bases, J lost 2 bases, and 9 bases stayed unmatched. Germline assignment: CDR1 MDHEN and CDR2 SYDVKM. The CDR3 is 15 amino acids. CDR3 nucleotide sequence: TGTGCCAGCAGCACAGTACAGGGGTTAAACACTGAAGCTTTCTTT. This codes for CASSTVQGLNTEAFF.